A single sample gave rise to the 30 T cell receptor beta chains below, sequenced in a study of blood T cells in healthy people across ages. Sample-barcoded 5' priming and a J-beta primer mix drove a second PCR of roughly 6 to 12 cycles. TCRdb re-analysed the 5' RACE reads in MiXCR, keeping a single row per CDR3 protein. The sample lists roughly 1.5 million distinct CDR3 sequences, approximately 39% occurring once. The specimen sequenced was blood. These receptors were taken from a woman between 18 and 30 years old in good health.

Notes on this clonotype: Compared with germline, one end of the junction differs, possibly owing to a read error. This chain uses TRBV6-5 with TRBJ1-4, with D possibly being TRBD1 (5 bases). Germline lookup yields CDR1 MNHEY and CDR2 SVGAGI. The CDR3 contains 16 residues. CDR3 residues: CACSYSAAGFNEKLFF. The CDR3 DNA is TGTGCCTGCAGTTACTCTGCAGCAGGGTTCAATGAAAAACTGTTTTTT.

The J gene is TRBJ2-2, the V gene TRBV3-1; 7 bases agree with TRBD2. The CDR3 contains 16 residues. The V segment lost 3 bases and the J segment 0 bases; nucleotides outside the gene matches: 4. CDR1 LGHDT and CDR2 YNNKEL come from the germline V gene (reference sequence). In DNA form, the CDR3 reads TGTGCCAGCAGCCACAGACTAGCCCCGAACACCGGGGAGCTGTTTTTT. Its translation is CASSHRLAPNTGELFF.

This chain joins TRBV30 and TRBJ1-2; D perhaps matches TRBD1 (6 bases). Looked up from germline, CDR1 is GTSNPN and CDR2 is SVGIG (reference sequence). The CDR3 has 14 residues. The V end was cut by 4 bases, the J end by 3 bases, with 15 bases between. The DNA of the CDR3 is TGTGCCTGGACCCACAGGGCAACGGACTATGGCTACACCTTC. The encoded protein is CAWTHRATDYGYTF.

This clonotype was detected a few times. This sequence joins TRBV12-3 or TRBV12-4 and TRBJ2-1, with D possibly TRBD2 on 6 matching bases. The CDR3 totals 12 residues. V lost 5 bases to trimming and J lost 13 bases, with 15 bases between them. CDR3 residues: CASSTLAQGQFF. The CDR3 DNA is TGTGCCAGCAGTACTCTAGCGCAGGGTCAGTTCTTC.

The CDR3 region has the DNA TGTGCCAGCAGGGACGGGTACACCGGGGAGCTGTTTTTT. This gives the protein CASRDGYTGELFF. The V and J genes are TRBV6-1 and TRBJ2-2; no clear D. CDR3 length: 13 amino acids. CDR1 and CDR2 (germline): MNHNS, SASEGT. V was trimmed by 6 bases and J by 3 bases, leaving 8 bases between them.

This clonotype has only a few counts. This chain connects TRBV20-1 to TRBJ2-3; D unresolved. V was cut by 0 bases and J by 1 base, with 11 bases left in between. The germline V gene encodes CDR1 DFQATT and CDR2 SNEGSKA (reference sequence). CDR3 length: 15 residues. CDR3 DNA sequence: TGCAGTGCTAGAGATAGTCTAGTAGGCACAGATACGCAGTATTTT. It specifies CSARDSLVGTDTQYF.

The chain joins TRBV12-3 or TRBV12-4 to TRBJ2-7; D gene uncertain. The CDR3 contains 11 residues. V was cut by 3 bases and J by 9 bases, with 9 bases left in between. The DNA of the CDR3 is TGTGCCAGCAGTTTCTCCCGGCGGCAGTACTTC. The encoded protein is CASSFSRRQYF.

V gene TRBV4-1 combines with J gene TRBJ1-2, with D perhaps TRBD1 (5 bases). The CDR3 loop spans 15 amino acids. Trimming pared 1 base from V and 0 bases from J, leaving 9 bases between. Germline CDR1 is MGHRA and CDR2 is YSYEKL. CDR3 coding DNA: TGCGCCAGCAGCCAAGCACAGGCGCCTAACTATGGCTACACCTTC. Protein sequence: CASSQAQAPNYGYTF.

The table lists this clonotype with a few counts. The chain uses TRBV4-3 and TRBJ1-2, with a tentative D call TRBD1 (5 bases). Trimming took 0 bases from V and 4 from J, leaving 15 bases between them. This CDR3 spans 16 amino acids. Germline values: CDR1 LGHNA, CDR2 YSLEER. The DNA for the CDR3 is TGCGCCAGCAGCCAAGAGATTGGGTACAGGCTCTATGGCTACACCTTC. This sequence encodes CASSQEIGYRLYGYTF.

This clonotype occurred a few times. This sequence joins TRBV11-2 and TRBJ2-1, with D unclear. V was clipped by 0 bases and J by 10 bases, with 7 bases between them. From germline, CDR1 is SGHAT and CDR2 FQNNGV. The CDR3 has 12 amino acids. The CDR3 nucleotides are TGTGCCAGCAGCTTAGATATGGCCGAGCAGTTCTTC. Translated: CASSLDMAEQFF.

This clonotype was observed a few times. The chain links TRBV24-1 to TRBJ2-1; D uncertain. The CDR3 extends over 13 amino acids. CDR1 and CDR2 (germline): KGHDR, SFDVKD. V dropped 1 base and J dropped 9 bases, with 9 bases sitting between them. The DNA of the CDR3 is TGTGCCACCAGTGATTTAGGAGCTACTGAGCAGTTCTTC. Encoded protein: CATSDLGATEQFF.

The V and J genes are TRBV7-3 and TRBJ2-7, with D unresolved. Germline loops: CDR1 SGHTA, CDR2 FQGTGA. There are 13 residues in the CDR3. Trimming removed 4 bases at V and 7 bases at J, with 14 bases between. CDR3 sequence (DNA): TGTGCCAGCAGCTCGTCAGAATACAATGAGCAGTACTTC. It translates to CASSSSEYNEQYF.

CDR3 amino acids: CSVDRGMKETQYF. CDR3 bases: TGCAGCGTGGACAGGGGCATGAAGGAGACCCAGTACTTC. The rearrangement uses TRBV29-1 and TRBJ2-5; 9 bases match TRBD1. Germline values: CDR1 SQVTM, CDR2 ANQGSEA. The junction had 7 bases not matched to a gene; V was cut back by 6 bases and J by 5 bases. The CDR3 is 13 residues long.

The V call is TRBV11-3, the J call TRBJ2-5, with 9 nucleotides matching TRBD2. The germline V gene encodes CDR1 SGHNT and CDR2 YENEEA. The V gene end was trimmed by 4 bases and the J gene end by 11 bases; junction bases not matched to a gene: 14. There are 15 residues in the CDR3. DNA of the CDR3: TGTGCCAGCAGCTCCGTCGCGGGAGGGCCCAATGAGCAGTACTTC. Residues: CASSSVAGGPNEQYF.

The chain links TRBV5-5 to TRBJ2-5; D possibly uses TRBD1 or TRBD2 (5 bases each). Germline CDR1 SGHKS, CDR2 YYEKEE (reference sequence). The ends were cut back, 2 bases at V and 7 bases at J, with 18 bases in the middle. The CDR3 spans 15 residues. The CDR3 DNA reads TGTGCCAGCAGCTTCCCACAGGTCGGTGGAGGGACCCAGTACTTC. As protein: CASSFPQVGGGTQYF.

The J gene is TRBJ1-6, the V gene TRBV15; D unresolved. This CDR3 is built from 16 residues. V was shortened by 7 bases and J by 4 bases, with 17 bases between the two germline ends. Germline assignment: CDR1 LNHNV and CDR2 YYDKDF (reference sequence). The CDR3 reads CATMNFGSEYNSPLHF. In DNA, the CDR3 is TGTGCCACCATGAATTTTGGCTCTGAGTATAATTCACCCCTCCACTTT.

This rearrangement joins TRBV7-9 to TRBJ1-4; D not certain. CDR3 length equals 14 residues. The V end lost 3 bases, the J end lost 9 bases, and 14 bases lay between the germline ends. Germline loops: CDR1 SEHNR, CDR2 FQNEAQ (reference sequence). In nucleotides, the CDR3 is TGTGCCAGCAGCTTGGTGGCCTGGGAGAAAAAACTGTTTTTT. Translating gives CASSLVAWEKKLFF. Variable domain in full (rest from reference TRBV7-9 and TRBJ1-4): DTGVSQNPRHKITKRGQNVTFRCDPISEHNRLYWYRQTLGQGPEFLTYFQNEAQLEKSRLLSDRFSAERPKGSFSTLEIQRTEQGDSAMYLCASSLVAWEKKLFFGSGTQLSVL.

The chain has TRBV29-1 and TRBJ2-3; TRBD1 might be the D (5 bases). Per the germline V gene, CDR1 is SQVTM and CDR2 is ANQGSEA. This CDR3 has 13 residues. V was clipped by 2 bases and J by 5 bases, with 11 bases between them. The CDR3 DNA reads as TGCAGCGTTGAACTCAGGGTTGGAGATACGCAGTATTTT. This codes for CSVELRVGDTQYF.

Notes on this clonotype: Germline is not matched at one junction end, which may reflect a read error. This chain links TRBV5-1 with TRBJ2-6, with a weak D call TRBD1 (5 bases). Germline V gene sequence: CDR1 SGHRS, CDR2 YFSETQ. This CDR3 is 14 amino acids long. In DNA, the CDR3 is TGCGCCAGCAGCTTTACCGCTGGGGCCAACGTCCCGACTTTC. Encoded protein: CASSFTAGANVPTF.

The rearrangement links TRBV14 to TRBJ2-5; TRBD1 might be the D (6 bases). The J call may be faulty, since TRBJ2-7 better matches the DNA end. Looked up from germline, CDR1 is SGHDN and CDR2 is FVKESK. The CDR3 spans 15 residues. The chain's CDR3 is CASSPHGTSSSEQYF. The CDR3 nucleotides read TGTGCCAGCAGCCCACACGGGACATCTAGCAGCGAGCAGTACTTC.

This clonotype was observed once. V gene TRBV12-3 or TRBV12-4 combines with J gene TRBJ1-2; 7 bases agree with TRBD1. The CDR3 consists of 14 residues. V shed 2 bases, J shed 6 bases, and the junction held 6 bases outside the gene matches. The CDR3 region has the DNA TGTGCCAGCAGTTTAACCGGGACAGCTCATGGCTACACCTTC. It translates to CASSLTGTAHGYTF.

This clonotype has just a few counts. The V and J genes are TRBV20-1 and TRBJ2-5, with unresolved D. Near its end, the DNA agrees better with TRBJ2-7, so the J call may be wrong. Germline CDR1 is DFQATT and CDR2 is SNEGSKA (reference sequence). The CDR3 has 10 residues. DNA of the CDR3: TGCAGTGTCCAATTCCGCGAGCAGTACTTC. This translates into CSVQFREQYF.

This clonotype was seen more than once but under ten times. This sequence joins TRBV20-1 and TRBJ1-2, with 7 bases lining up with TRBD1. The CDR3 sequence is 14 residues long. Per germline, CDR1 DFQATT and CDR2 SNEGSKA (reference sequence). The V and J ends lost 6 bases and 4 bases, in that order; junction bases with no gene match: 11. Written as DNA, the CDR3 is TGCAGTGCCATGGGCCGTGGACAGGCCTATGGCTACACCTTC. Encoded protein: CSAMGRGQAYGYTF.

As for this clonotype: The junction differs from germline at one of its ends, possibly a read error. The chain carries TRBV12-3 or TRBV12-4 and TRBJ2-5; no definite D call. This CDR3 region has 15 residues. CDR3 loop: CTSSLGLPPYNEQYF. The CDR3 DNA is TGTACCAGCAGTTTAGGCTTACCACCTTACAATGAGCAGTACTTC.

CDR3 sequence (DNA): TGTGCCAGCAGCTTAGAAGCGGCAGGGAGCTCCTACGAGCAGTACTTC. The encoded protein is CASSLEAAGSSYEQYF. This chain joins TRBV11-2 and TRBJ2-7, with D perhaps assigned TRBD1 or TRBD2 (5 bases each). Germline V lookup: CDR1 SGHAT, CDR2 FQNNGV. The CDR3 spans 16 residues. V dropped 0 bases and J dropped 0 bases, with 12 bases sitting between them.

This clonotype was recorded a few times. The gene calls are TRBV27 and TRBJ1-2, with a possible D match to TRBD1 (5 bases). V lost 2 bases and J lost 4, with 11 bases in between. Looked up from germline, CDR1 is MNHEY and CDR2 is SMNVEV (reference sequence). The CDR3 consists of 14 residues. CDR3 region: CASSLKQGSYGYTF. The CDR3 coding sequence is TGTGCCAGCAGTTTAAAGCAGGGATCCTATGGCTACACCTTC.

Only a few counts were recorded for this clonotype. The rearrangement joins TRBV27 to TRBJ1-2, with 9 bases lining up with TRBD1. From germline, CDR1 is MNHEY and CDR2 SMNVEV (reference sequence). The CDR3 covers 14 residues. Trimming removed 4 bases from V and 6 bases from J; junction bases left unmatched: 6. The DNA of the CDR3 is TGTGCCAGCAGTTCGGGACAGGGAGGGGATGGCTACACCTTC. It is translated as CASSSGQGGDGYTF.

The rearrangement links TRBV20-1 to TRBJ2-5, with 10 nucleotides matching TRBD1. The DNA end lines up better with TRBJ2-7; the J call may be wrong. The germline V gene encodes CDR1 DFQATT and CDR2 SNEGSKA (reference sequence). The CDR3 loop spans 16 amino acids. The CDR3 loop is CSTHRQDRGFRREQYF. The CDR3 nucleotides are TGCAGTACTCATAGACAGGACAGGGGGTTTCGTCGCGAGCAGTACTTC.

The CDR3 coding sequence is TGTGCCAGCAGCGGGGGTCATAAAGGGAACACTGAAGCTTTCTTT. It translates to CASSGGHKGNTEAFF. This sequence joins TRBV5-4 and TRBJ1-1, with D maybe TRBD1 (5 bases). The CDR3 is 15 amino acids. V shed 4 bases and J shed 1 base, with 14 bases lying between them. CDR1 SGHNT and CDR2 YYREEE come from the germline V gene (reference sequence).

The chain is built from TRBV9 and TRBJ2-7; 9 bases agree with TRBD2. The CDR3 length is 17 residues. The germline V gene has CDR1 SGDLS and CDR2 YYNGEE. The V gene end was trimmed by 0 bases and the J gene end by 0 bases; junction bases not matched to a gene: 7. The chain's CDR3 is CASSVGEIAGDSYEQYF. The CDR3 DNA sequence: TGTGCCAGCAGCGTAGGGGAGATAGCGGGGGACTCCTACGAGCAGTACTTC.